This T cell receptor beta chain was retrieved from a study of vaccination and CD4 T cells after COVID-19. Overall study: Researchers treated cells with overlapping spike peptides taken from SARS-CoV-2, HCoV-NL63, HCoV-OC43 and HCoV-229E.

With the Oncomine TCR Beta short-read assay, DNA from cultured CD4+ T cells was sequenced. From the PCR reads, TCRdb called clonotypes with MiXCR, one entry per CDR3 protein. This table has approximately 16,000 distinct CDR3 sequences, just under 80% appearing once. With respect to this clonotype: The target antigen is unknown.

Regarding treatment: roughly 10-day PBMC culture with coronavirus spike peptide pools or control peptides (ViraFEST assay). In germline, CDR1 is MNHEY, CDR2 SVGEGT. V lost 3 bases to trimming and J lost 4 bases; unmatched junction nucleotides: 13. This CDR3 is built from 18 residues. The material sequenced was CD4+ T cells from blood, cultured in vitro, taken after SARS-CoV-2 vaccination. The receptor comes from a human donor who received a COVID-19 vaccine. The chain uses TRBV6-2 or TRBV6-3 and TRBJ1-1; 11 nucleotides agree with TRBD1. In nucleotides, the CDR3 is TGTGCCAGCAGTTATCGCCCGGGACAGGGGGGGAGAAGCACTGAAGCTTTCTTT. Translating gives CASSYRPGQGGRSTEAFF.